A selection of T cell receptor beta chains follows, all from one sample in a study of blood T cell repertoires in COVID-19. This table comes from immunoSEQ multiplex PCR, and its TCRdb copy is limited to in-frame clones, with some not included. The data show around 170,000 clones, around 89% seen once. The specimen was peripheral blood. Receptor source: a man aged 60-69 years with acute or convalescent COVID-19. The CDR3 runs from the conserved cysteine through the conserved F or W. The D gene is left open where the match is weak.

d_call	v_call	j_call	cdr3_nt	cdr3_aa
NA	TRBV7-3	TRBJ1-1	TGTGCCAGCAGCCCTTCGGGGGGTGACACCGCTGAAGCTTTCTTT	CASSPSGGDTAEAFF
NA	TRBV5-1	TRBJ1-5	TGCGCCAGCAGCGAAGGAAGGGGGCAGCCCCAGCATTTT	CASSEGRGQPQHF
NA	TRBV5-1	TRBJ1-2	TGCGCCAGCAGCCCACTGGGTCAGGGGCGGGTGCGGAACTATGGCTACACCTTC	CASSPLGQGRVRNYGYTF
TRBD1	TRBV6-6	TRBJ1-1	TGTGCCAGCAGTCAACCGGGACAGATGAACACTGAAGCTTTCTTT	CASSQPGQMNTEAFF
NA	TRBV27	TRBJ2-3	TGTGCCAGCAGTCCCCGCCCGGGACAACACGGGACGCAGTATTTT	CASSPRPGQHGTQYF
TRBD1	TRBV19	TRBJ1-2	TGTGCCAGTAGTATAGGACAGGGGGGCTATGGCTACACCTTC	CASSIGQGGYGYTF
NA	TRBV7-9	TRBJ1-5	TGTGCCAGCAGCTTCTCCTATCAGCCCCAGCATTTT	CASSFSYQPQHF
NA	TRBV7-3	TRBJ2-3	TGTGCCAGCAGCCCCATGGCCACAGATACGCAGTATTTT	CASSPMATDTQYF
NA	TRBV7-2	TRBJ2-1	TGTGCCAGCAGCCCCCTGCGAGGTCCGGCTGCCTACAATGAGCAGTTCTTC	CASSPLRGPAAYNEQFF
TRBD1	TRBV5-6	TRBJ2-5	TGTGCCAGCAGCTCGGCGACAGGGTTGCTCAAAGAGACCCAGTACTTC	CASSSATGLLKETQYF
NA	TRBV6-1	TRBJ2-3	TGTGCCAGCAGTGATCCTAGACGGAACACAGATACGCAGTATTTT	CASSDPRRNTDTQYF